This TCR beta chain was retrieved from a study of beta chain features in type 1 diabetes. Whole-study results and caveats: The naive, central memory and Treg TCRB repertoires showed an apparent similarity that was greater among patients than among healthy donors.

TCRB transcripts that were expressed got sequenced, as all of the isolated RNA had been reverse transcribed. Clones were sequenced by immunoSEQ multiplex PCR, and TCRdb holds only the in-frame ones, with some missing. The table includes roughly 400,000 clones, roughly 13% detected once. This clone was counted a few times. The target antigen is unknown. Germline V gene sequence: CDR1 SGHTA, CDR2 FQGNSA. V was pared by 3 bases and J by 0 bases, with 4 bases of the junction left unmatched. The CDR3 runs to 15 residues. The chain uses TRBV7-2 and TRBJ2-7, with 8 bases identical to TRBD1. The sequencing input was naive CD4+ T cells from blood. The TCR was taken from a man younger than 40 in good health. As DNA, the CDR3 is TGTGCCAGCAGCTTGGACAGGGCAAACTCCTACGAGCAGTACTTC. It translates to CASSLDRANSYEQYF.